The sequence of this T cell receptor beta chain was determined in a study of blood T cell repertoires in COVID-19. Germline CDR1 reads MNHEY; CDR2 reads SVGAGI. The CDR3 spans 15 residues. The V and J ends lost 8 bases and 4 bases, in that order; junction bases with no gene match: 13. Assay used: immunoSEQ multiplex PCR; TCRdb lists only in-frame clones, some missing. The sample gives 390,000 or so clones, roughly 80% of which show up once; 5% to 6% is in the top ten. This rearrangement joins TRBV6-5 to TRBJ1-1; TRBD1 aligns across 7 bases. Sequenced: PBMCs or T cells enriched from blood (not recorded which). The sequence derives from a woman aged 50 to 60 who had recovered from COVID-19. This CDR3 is CASVRRQGRGTEAFF. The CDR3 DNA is TGTGCCAGCGTCCGCCGACAGGGTCGTGGCACTGAAGCTTTCTTT.